The 29 T cell receptor beta chains listed next were all sequenced from one sample in a study of blood T cell repertoires in COVID-19. Using immunoSEQ multiplex PCR, the repertoire was profiled, and TCRdb retains in-frame clones only, with some absent. The data contain roughly 140,000 clones, approximately 85% of them singletons. The sample comprised peripheral blood. The source of these receptors is a man in his forties or fifties with acute or convalescent COVID-19.

This chain uses TRBV28 with TRBJ2-7; 11 bases match TRBD1. Germline assignment: CDR1 MDHEN and CDR2 SYDVKM. Germline trimming cut 6 bases from V and 3 bases from J; bases unmatched to any gene: 4. The CDR3 contains 14 residues. The chain's CDR3 is CASRGQGGFYEQYF. In nucleotides, the CDR3 is TGTGCCAGCAGGGGACAGGGGGGATTCTACGAGCAGTACTTC.

V gene TRBV5-1 combines with J gene TRBJ2-5; D call uncertain. The CDR3 has 15 amino acids. The V gene's germline CDR1 is SGHRS and CDR2 YFSETQ. The V end was cut by 1 base, the J end by 0 bases, with 10 bases between. The CDR3 sequence: CASSLMSRNQETQYF. CDR3 nucleotide sequence: TGCGCCAGCAGCTTGATGTCTAGGAACCAAGAGACCCAGTACTTC.

The CDR3 region is CSASSGSGGEKLFF. The CDR3 bases are TGCAGTGCTAGTTCAGGGTCAGGGGGTGAAAAACTGTTTTTT. This chain joins TRBV20-1 and TRBJ1-4; 7 nucleotides agree with TRBD1. Per germline, CDR1 DFQATT and CDR2 SNEGSKA (reference sequence). J gave up 7 bases and V 3 bases, and 8 bases lay outside the gene matches. This CDR3 contains 14 residues.

The genes are TRBV28 and TRBJ1-1, with D perhaps matching TRBD1 (6 bases). The germline CDR1 and CDR2 sequences are MDHEN and SYDVKM. The CDR3 has 14 residues. V lost 2 bases and J lost 2, with 9 bases in between. Here the CDR3 reads CASSLGGENTEAFF. The CDR3 bases are TGTGCCAGCAGTTTAGGGGGCGAAAACACTGAAGCTTTCTTT. Looking up the rest from reference TRBV28 and TRBJ1-1 gives the full variable domain: DVKVTQSSRYLVKRTGEKVFLECVQDMDHENMFWYRQDPGLGLRLIYFSYDVKMKEKGDIPEGYSVSREKKERFSLILESASTNQTSMYLCASSLGGENTEAFFGQGTRLTVV.

V usage is TRBV9 and J usage is TRBJ1-1; TRBD1 is a possible D gene (5 bases). V lost 0 bases to trimming and J lost 1 base, with 7 bases between them. The CDR3 runs to 14 residues. The germline CDR1 and CDR2 sequences are SGDLS and YYNGEE. The CDR3 DNA is TGTGCCAGCAGCGTAGGGGGCAAGAACACTGAAGCTTTCTTT. Its protein is CASSVGGKNTEAFF.

The rearrangement uses TRBV7-2 and TRBJ2-5; TRBD1 aligns across 9 bases. J gave up 0 bases and V 1 base, and 6 bases lay outside the gene matches. Germline values: CDR1 SGHTA, CDR2 FQGNSA. The CDR3 is 17 residues long. DNA of the CDR3: TGTGCCAGCAGCTTAGGGGACAGGGCGAACTACCAAGAGACCCAGTACTTC. Protein sequence: CASSLGDRANYQETQYF.

The chain employs TRBV7-8 and TRBJ2-7, with 8 nucleotides matching TRBD2. Germline loops: CDR1 SGHVS, CDR2 FQNEAQ. CDR3 length equals 13 residues. V trimming: 4 bases; J trimming: 6 bases; junction bases outside the gene matches: 5. As DNA, the CDR3 is TGTGCCAGCAGCTGGGCGGGGGGCACCGAGCAGTACTTC. Its protein is CASSWAGGTEQYF. Full variable domain (missing parts from reference TRBV7-8 and TRBJ2-7): GAGVSQSPRYKVAKRGQDVALRCDPISGHVSLFWYQQALGQGPEFLTYFQNEAQLDKSGLPSDRFFAERPEGSVSTLKIQRTQQEDSAVYLCASSWAGGTEQYFGPGTRLTVT.

The chain combines TRBV10-3 with TRBJ2-5, with D tentatively TRBD1 (6 bases). There are 15 residues in the CDR3. CDR1 is ENHRY and CDR2 is SYGVKD in the germline V gene. The ends were cut back, 5 bases at V and 5 bases at J, with 18 bases in the middle. CDR3 DNA sequence: TGTGCCATCAGTTACGGGACACCCGCCAGGGAGACCCAGTACTTC. Its protein is CAISYGTPARETQYF.

The chain has TRBV7-3 and TRBJ2-3; D may be TRBD1 (6 bases). The germline V gene has CDR1 SGHTA and CDR2 FQGTGA. The CDR3 consists of 14 residues. V lost 6 bases to trimming and J lost 2 bases, with 12 bases between them. The CDR3 region has the DNA TGTGCCAGCAGGTTAGGACAGAACACAGATACGCAGTATTTT. Translating it yields CASRLGQNTDTQYF.

The chain combines TRBV14 with TRBJ1-2; no firm D call. Germline V gene sequence: CDR1 SGHDN, CDR2 FVKESK. This CDR3 is 14 amino acids long. V was cut by 3 bases and J by 3 bases, with 11 bases left in between. The DNA for the CDR3 is TGTGCCAGCAGCCACCTTGGAGGCGACTATGGCTACACCTTC. Its protein product is CASSHLGGDYGYTF.

V is TRBV5-1 and J is TRBJ2-2; 11 nucleotides line up with TRBD1. Losses at the gene ends were 2 bases for V and 4 bases for J; bases not matched to a gene: 4. This CDR3 is built from 16 residues. In germline, CDR1 is SGHRS, CDR2 YFSETQ. The CDR3 DNA reads as TGCGCCAGCAGCTTCGCCGGGACAGGGGGCACCGGGGAGCTGTTTTTT. This gives the protein CASSFAGTGGTGELFF.

V is TRBV5-4 and J is TRBJ1-1; no reliable D call. The CDR3 runs to 14 residues. Per the germline V gene, CDR1 is SGHNT and CDR2 is YYREEE (reference sequence). Between the trimmed V and J ends, which lost 0 bases and 4 bases, there was a span of 10 bases. The CDR3 DNA reads as TGTGCCAGCAGCTTGGAGCCAGGCCCCACTGAAGCTTTCTTT. Protein product: CASSLEPGPTEAFF.

The V and J genes are TRBV6-5 and TRBJ1-1, with D uncertain. There are 14 residues in the CDR3. CDR1 is MNHEY, CDR2 SVGAGI, per germline. Trimming left V 5 bases short and J 0 bases short, with 10 bases between. The CDR3 is CASSPSRLNTEAFF. CDR3 nucleotide sequence: TGTGCCAGCAGTCCTTCACGGTTGAACACTGAAGCTTTCTTT.

The CDR3 sequence: CASSERLAEYNEQFF. The DNA of the CDR3 is TGCGCCAGCAGTGAGAGGCTAGCGGAGTACAATGAGCAGTTCTTC. This chain links TRBV10-1 with TRBJ2-1; 7 bases agree with TRBD2. The germline V gene encodes CDR1 WNHNN and CDR2 SYGVQD (reference sequence). The CDR3 has 15 amino acids. With 2 bases clipped from V and 4 bases from J, the junction kept 5 bases outside the gene matches.

V usage is TRBV7-9 and J usage is TRBJ1-1; tentatively, D is TRBD1 (6 bases). Trimming stripped 5 bases from V and 1 base from J, with 20 bases between. Looked up from germline, CDR1 is SEHNR and CDR2 is FQNEAQ (reference sequence). The CDR3 sequence is 17 residues long. For the CDR3, the DNA is TGTGCCAGCAGCCCCCTACTCCGGACAGAACAGAACACTGAAGCTTTCTTT. Translation gives CASSPLLRTEQNTEAFF.

This clone was found once. This sequence joins TRBV2 and TRBJ2-2; TRBD2 might be the D (6 bases). Per germline, CDR1 SNHLY and CDR2 FYNNEI. The V end was cut by 5 bases, the J end by 4 bases, with 14 bases between. The CDR3 has 15 residues. The CDR3, as DNA: TGTGCCAGCAGTTTATCCGGGGGTGCCACCGGGGAGCTGTTTTTT. Translating it yields CASSLSGGATGELFF.

This chain links TRBV5-6 with TRBJ2-3; D is undetermined. The CDR3 is 13 amino acids. Deletions cut 1 base from V and 7 bases from J, with 10 bases between. Germline V gene data show CDR1 as SGHDT and CDR2 as YYEEEE. CDR3 sequence reads: CASSLYEANTQYF. In DNA form, the CDR3 reads TGTGCCAGCAGCTTGTACGAGGCGAATACGCAGTATTTT.

The sample holds a few counts of this clone. The CDR3 sequence: CASSSAGELFF. The CDR3, as DNA: TGTGCCAGCTCTAGTGCCGGGGAGCTGTTTTTT. This chain uses TRBV6-5 with TRBJ2-2; D gene ambiguous. The CDR3 has 11 residues. The germline gives CDR1 MNHEY, CDR2 SVGAGI. The V and J ends lost 8 bases and 6 bases respectively, with 7 bases between them.

This clone was recorded a few times. The chain joins TRBV28 to TRBJ1-2; D is uncertain. The V end lost 3 bases, the J end lost 2 bases, and 16 bases lay between the germline ends. Germline values: CDR1 MDHEN, CDR2 SYDVKM. This CDR3 has 16 amino acids. The CDR3 DNA is TGTGCCAGCAGTTTTCAAGTGGGCGCACAGAACTATGGCTACACCTTC. This gives the protein CASSFQVGAQNYGYTF.

V gene TRBV6-4 combines with J gene TRBJ2-2; a weak D match, TRBD2 (5 bases). The CDR3 length is 13 residues. CDR1 and CDR2 from the germline V gene are MRHNA and SNTAGT. Trimming pared 4 bases from V and 7 bases from J, leaving 10 bases between. The CDR3 region is CASSVEENGELFF. For the CDR3, the DNA is TGTGCCAGCAGTGTGGAGGAAAACGGGGAGCTGTTTTTT.

The rearrangement links TRBV5-1 to TRBJ2-7; D is uncertain. This CDR3 comprises 13 residues. The germline CDR1 and CDR2 sequences are SGHRS and YFSETQ. V was clipped by 4 bases and J by 0 bases, with 8 bases between them. CDR3 sequence reads: CASSPGSSYEQYF. The DNA for the CDR3 is TGCGCCAGCAGCCCGGGTAGCTCCTACGAGCAGTACTTC.

The chain has TRBV19 and TRBJ1-5; 8 bases agree with TRBD1. The CDR3 has 16 residues. Per the germline V gene, CDR1 is LNHDA and CDR2 is SQIVND (reference sequence). The junction had 14 bases not matched to a gene; V was cut back by 7 bases and J by 6 bases. CDR3 region: CASIKMGQGAGQPQHF. In DNA, the CDR3 is TGTGCCAGTATCAAAATGGGGCAGGGGGCAGGTCAGCCCCAGCATTTT.

This rearrangement joins TRBV6-6 to TRBJ2-5; possibly TRBD1 for D (6 bases). The V gene's germline CDR1 is MNHNY and CDR2 SVGAGI (reference sequence). The CDR3 extends over 14 amino acids. Trimming cost V 4 bases and J 0 bases, with 9 bases left between them. The CDR3 loop reads CASSSQGYQETQYF. The DNA of the CDR3 is TGTGCCAGCAGTTCACAGGGCTACCAAGAGACCCAGTACTTC.

The gene calls are TRBV6-6 and TRBJ2-7, with TRBD1 identical over 10 bases. The ends lost 2 bases at V and 4 bases at J; junction bases unmatched: 2. Germline lookup yields CDR1 MNHNY and CDR2 SVGAGI (reference sequence). The CDR3 spans 14 residues. The CDR3 is CASSYGTGDYEQYF. The DNA of the CDR3 is TGTGCCAGCAGTTACGGGACAGGGGATTACGAGCAGTACTTC.

This chain joins TRBV6-1 and TRBJ2-4; no firm D call. V gave up 1 base and J gave up 3 bases, with 16 bases separating them. The V gene's germline CDR1 is MNHNS and CDR2 SASEGT. The CDR3 is made up of 17 amino acids. The CDR3 sequence: CASSEEGVPRFKNIQYF. CDR3 in DNA: TGTGCCAGCAGTGAAGAAGGAGTCCCCCGGTTCAAAAACATTCAGTACTTC.

V gene TRBV6-1 combines with J gene TRBJ2-7; 7 nucleotides match TRBD2. The CDR3 runs 15 residues. The germline CDR1 and CDR2 sequences are MNHNS and SASEGT. The V gene end was trimmed by 0 bases and the J gene end by 1 base; junction bases not matched to a gene: 3. The DNA of the CDR3 is TGTGCCAGCAGTGAAGCGGGCGGGGGTTCCTACGAGCAGTACTTC. Protein product: CASSEAGGGSYEQYF.

This clone was counted only a few times. The chain uses TRBV6-5 and TRBJ2-5, with TRBD1 identical over 10 bases. The CDR3 covers 14 residues. With 11 bases clipped from V and 2 bases from J, the junction kept 8 bases outside the gene matches. Germline V gene data show CDR1 as MNHEY and CDR2 as SVGAGI. The CDR3 here is CASRRDRGQETQYF. Here the CDR3 DNA reads TGTGCCTCTCGCCGGGACAGGGGACAAGAGACCCAGTACTTC.

V is TRBV6-2 or TRBV6-3 and J is TRBJ1-1, with D tentatively TRBD1 (5 bases). The CDR3 has 13 residues. CDR1 and CDR2 from the germline V gene are MNHEY and SVGEGT. Trimming removed 4 bases at V and 0 bases at J, with 6 bases between. CDR3 sequence reads: CASSSTVNTEAFF. The CDR3, as DNA: TGTGCCAGCAGTTCGACAGTGAACACTGAAGCTTTCTTT.

This chain connects TRBV9 to TRBJ2-5; 7 bases agree with TRBD2. V was pared by 4 bases and J by 4 bases, with 7 bases of the junction left unmatched. The CDR3 is 14 residues long. CDR1 and CDR2 (germline): SGDLS, YYNGEE. CDR3: CASSPRTSGETQYF. CDR3 sequence (DNA): TGTGCCAGCAGCCCCCGGACTAGTGGAGAGACCCAGTACTTC.